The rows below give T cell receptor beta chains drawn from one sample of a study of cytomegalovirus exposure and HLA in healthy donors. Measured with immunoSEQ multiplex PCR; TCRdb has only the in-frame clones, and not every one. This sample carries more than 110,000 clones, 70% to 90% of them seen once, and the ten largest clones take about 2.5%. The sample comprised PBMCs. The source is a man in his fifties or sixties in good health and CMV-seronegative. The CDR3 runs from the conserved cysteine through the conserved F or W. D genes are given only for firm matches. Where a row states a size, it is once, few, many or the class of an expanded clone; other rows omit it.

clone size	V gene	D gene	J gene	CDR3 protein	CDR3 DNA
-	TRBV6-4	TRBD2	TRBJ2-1	CASSDGVGTSGSEQFF	TGTGCCAGCAGTGACGGGGTTGGAACTAGCGGGTCGGAGCAGTTCTTC
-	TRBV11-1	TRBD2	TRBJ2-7	CASSLAISGTRVHEQYF	TGTGCCAGCAGCTTAGCGATATCCGGGACTAGAGTACACGAGCAGTACTTC
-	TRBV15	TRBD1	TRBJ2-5	CATSTRTGNPLQTQYF	TGTGCCACCAGCACCCGGACAGGGAACCCTCTCCAGACCCAGTACTTC
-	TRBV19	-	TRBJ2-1	CASSTSSASYNEQFF	TGTGCCAGTAGTACCTCTAGCGCCTCCTACAATGAGCAGTTCTTC
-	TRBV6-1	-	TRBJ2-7	CASSVVQTYEQYF	TGTGCCAGCAGTGTGGTCCAGACCTACGAGCAGTACTTC
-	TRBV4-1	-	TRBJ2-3	CASSQGQGSIDTQYF	TGCGCCAGCAGCCAAGGGCAGGGGAGTATAGATACGCAGTATTTT
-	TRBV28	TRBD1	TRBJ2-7	CASSFRQGTYEQYF	TGTGCCAGCAGCTTCCGACAGGGAACCTACGAGCAGTACTTC
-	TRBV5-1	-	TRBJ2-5	CASSSEPGHQMGTQYF	TGCGCCAGCAGCTCCGAACCGGGACACCAGATGGGGACCCAGTACTTC
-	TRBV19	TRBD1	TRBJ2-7	CASSPTLLGTGVVEQYF	TGTGCCAGTAGTCCAACATTACTCGGGACAGGGGTGGTCGAGCAGTACTTC
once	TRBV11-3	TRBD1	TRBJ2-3	CASSLGQGPMGSDTQYF	TGTGCCAGCAGCTTAGGACAGGGGCCCATGGGGTCGGATACGCAGTATTTT
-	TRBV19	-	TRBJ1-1	CASSLATDTEAFF	TGTGCCAGTAGTTTGGCGACAGACACTGAAGCTTTCTTT
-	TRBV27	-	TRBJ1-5	CASSSHQGLSNQPQHF	TGTGCCAGCAGTTCCCATCAGGGGCTCTCCAATCAGCCCCAGCATTTT
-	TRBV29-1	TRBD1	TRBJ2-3	CSVVRTGASDTQYF	TGCAGCGTTGTCCGGACAGGGGCAAGCGATACGCAGTATTTT
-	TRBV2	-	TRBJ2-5	CASSEGAGRRETQYF	TGTGCCAGCAGCGAAGGGGCAGGGAGGAGGGAGACCCAGTACTTC
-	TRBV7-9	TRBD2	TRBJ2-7	CATRTSGNYEQYF	TGTGCCACCCGGACTAGCGGGAACTACGAGCAGTACTTC
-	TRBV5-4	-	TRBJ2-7	CASSLGGHGEQYF	TGTGCCAGCAGCTTGGGGGGGCATGGTGAGCAGTACTTC
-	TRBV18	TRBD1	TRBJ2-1	CASSPGQMIYNEQFF	TGTGCCAGCTCACCGGGACAGATGATCTACAATGAGCAGTTCTTC
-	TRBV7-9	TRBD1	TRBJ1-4	CASSSRQGIDEKLFF	TGTGCCAGCAGCTCCCGACAGGGCATTGATGAAAAACTGTTTTTT
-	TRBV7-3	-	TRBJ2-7	CASSPRAGEQYF	TGTGCCAGCAGCCCGCGAGCGGGCGAGCAGTACTTC
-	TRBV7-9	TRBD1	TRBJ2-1	CASSLLQGARGEQFF	TGTGCCAGCAGCTTATTACAGGGGGCGCGGGGTGAGCAGTTCTTC
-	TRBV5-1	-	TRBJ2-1	CASSLADQGGEQFF	TGCGCCAGCAGCTTAGCCGATCAGGGAGGTGAGCAGTTCTTC
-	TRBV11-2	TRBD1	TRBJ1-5	CASSSDRGGNQPQHF	TGTGCCAGCAGCTCCGACAGGGGAGGCAATCAGCCCCAGCATTTT
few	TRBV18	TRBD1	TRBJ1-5	CASSPAGTGVNQPQHF	TGTGCCAGCTCACCAGCCGGGACAGGGGTTAATCAGCCCCAGCATTTT
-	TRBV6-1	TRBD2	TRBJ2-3	CASSEGGAGAEDTQYF	TGTGCCAGCAGTGAAGGGGGAGCGGGAGCTGAAGATACGCAGTATTTT
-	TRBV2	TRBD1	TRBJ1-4	CASRASGGVGEKLFF	TGTGCCAGCAGAGCTTCAGGGGGAGTGGGTGAAAAACTGTTTTTT
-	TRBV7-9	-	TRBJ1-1	CASSLGGQAEAFF	TGTGCCAGCAGCTTAGGGGGGCAGGCTGAAGCTTTCTTT
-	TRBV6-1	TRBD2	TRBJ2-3	CASKLGLAETDTQYF	TGTGCCAGCAAACTGGGACTAGCGGAAACAGATACGCAGTATTTT
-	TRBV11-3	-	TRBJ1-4	CASSLRAGIDEKLFF	TGTGCCAGCAGCTTAAGGGCGGGAATTGATGAAAAACTGTTTTTT
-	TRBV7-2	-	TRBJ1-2	CASSLAPPSTNYGYTF	TGTGCCAGCAGCTTAGCTCCCCCATCTACTAACTATGGCTACACCTTC
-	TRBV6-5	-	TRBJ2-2	CASSRDRTTGELFF	TGTGCCAGCAGTCGGGATCGAACCACCGGGGAGCTGTTTTTT
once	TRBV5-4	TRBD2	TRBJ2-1	CASSRTIGGGANEQFF	TGTGCCAGCAGTCGCACCATCGGCGGGGGTGCCAATGAGCAGTTCTTC
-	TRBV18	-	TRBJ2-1	CASSPIRGRENEQFF	TGTGCCAGCTCACCAATCAGGGGGCGGGAGAATGAGCAGTTCTTC
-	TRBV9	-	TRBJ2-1	CASSVEGGTYNEQFF	TGTGCCAGCAGCGTAGAGGGAGGAACCTACAATGAGCAGTTCTTC
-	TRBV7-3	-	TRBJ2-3	CASSLNTGGKDTQYF	TGTGCCAGCAGCTTAAATACGGGGGGCAAAGATACGCAGTATTTT
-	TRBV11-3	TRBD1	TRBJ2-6	CASSSGQGASSGANVLTF	TGTGCCAGCAGCTCAGGACAGGGGGCCAGCTCTGGGGCCAACGTCCTGACTTTC
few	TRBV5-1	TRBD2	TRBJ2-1	CASSLARLAGDNEQFF	TGCGCCAGCAGCTTGGCGAGACTAGCGGGAGACAATGAGCAGTTCTTC
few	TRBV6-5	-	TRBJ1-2	CASSSGQPDYGYTF	TGTGCCAGCAGTTCTGGGCAGCCCGACTATGGCTACACCTTC
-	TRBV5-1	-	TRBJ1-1	CASSLEGKAEAFF	TGCGCCAGCAGCTTGGAGGGGAAGGCTGAAGCTTTCTTT
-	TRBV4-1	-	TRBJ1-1	CASSPRWTANTEAFF	TGCGCCAGCAGCCCCCGGTGGACAGCAAACACTGAAGCTTTCTTT
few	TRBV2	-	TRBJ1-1	CASTQSYTEAFF	TGTGCCAGCACCCAGTCATACACTGAAGCTTTCTTT
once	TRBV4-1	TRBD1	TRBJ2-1	CASSLPGQRDEQFF	TGCGCCAGCAGCCTACCGGGACAGAGAGATGAGCAGTTCTTC
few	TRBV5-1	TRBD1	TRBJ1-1	CASSFGQGGMNTEAFF	TGCGCCAGCAGCTTCGGACAGGGAGGAATGAACACTGAAGCTTTCTTT
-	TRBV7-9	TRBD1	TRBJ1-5	CASSLVRTGTRNQPQHF	TGTGCCAGCAGCTTAGTGAGGACAGGGACTCGCAATCAGCCCCAGCATTTT